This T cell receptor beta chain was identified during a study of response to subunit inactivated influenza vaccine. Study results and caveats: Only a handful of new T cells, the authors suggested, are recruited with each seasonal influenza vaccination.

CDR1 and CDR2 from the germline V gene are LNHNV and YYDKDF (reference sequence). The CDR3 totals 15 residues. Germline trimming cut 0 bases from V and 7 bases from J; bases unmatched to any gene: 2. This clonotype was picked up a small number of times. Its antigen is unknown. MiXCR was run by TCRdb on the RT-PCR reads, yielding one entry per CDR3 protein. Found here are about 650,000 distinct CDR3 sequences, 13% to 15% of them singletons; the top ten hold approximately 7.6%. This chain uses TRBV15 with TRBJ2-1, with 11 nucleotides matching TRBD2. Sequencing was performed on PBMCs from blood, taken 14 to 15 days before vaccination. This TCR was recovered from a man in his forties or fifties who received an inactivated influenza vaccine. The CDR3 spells CATSRDLAGGNEQFF. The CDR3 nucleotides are TGTGCCACCAGCAGAGATCTAGCGGGAGGAAATGAGCAGTTCTTC. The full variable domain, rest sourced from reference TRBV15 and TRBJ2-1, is DAMVIQNPRYQVTQFGKPVTLSCSQTLNHNVMYWYQQKSSQAPKLLFHYYDKDFNNEADTPDNFQSRRPNTSFCFLDIRSPGLGDTAMYLCATSRDLAGGNEQFFGPGTRLTVL.